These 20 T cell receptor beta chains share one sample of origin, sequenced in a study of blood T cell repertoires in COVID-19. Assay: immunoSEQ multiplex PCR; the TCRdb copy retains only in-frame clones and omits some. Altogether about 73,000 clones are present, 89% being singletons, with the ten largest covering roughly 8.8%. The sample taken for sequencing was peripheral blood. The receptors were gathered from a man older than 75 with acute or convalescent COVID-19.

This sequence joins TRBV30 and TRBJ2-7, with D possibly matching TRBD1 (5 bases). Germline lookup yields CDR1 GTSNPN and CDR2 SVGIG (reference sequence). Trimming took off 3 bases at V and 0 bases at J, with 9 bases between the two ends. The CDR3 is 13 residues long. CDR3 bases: TGTGCCTGGAGGGACACACCCTCCTACGAGCAGTACTTC. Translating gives CAWRDTPSYEQYF.

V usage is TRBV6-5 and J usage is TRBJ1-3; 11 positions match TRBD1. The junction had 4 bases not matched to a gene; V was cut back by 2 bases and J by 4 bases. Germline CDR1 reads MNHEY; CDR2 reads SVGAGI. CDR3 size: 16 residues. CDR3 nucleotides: TGTGCCAGCAGTTACGAGGGGACAGGGGGAGGAAACACCATATATTTT. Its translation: CASSYEGTGGGNTIYF.

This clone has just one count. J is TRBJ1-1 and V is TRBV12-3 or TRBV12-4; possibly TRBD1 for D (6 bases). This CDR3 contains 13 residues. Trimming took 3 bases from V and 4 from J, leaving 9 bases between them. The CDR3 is CASSFGGATEAFF. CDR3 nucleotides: TGTGCCAGCAGTTTCGGGGGGGCCACTGAAGCTTTCTTT.

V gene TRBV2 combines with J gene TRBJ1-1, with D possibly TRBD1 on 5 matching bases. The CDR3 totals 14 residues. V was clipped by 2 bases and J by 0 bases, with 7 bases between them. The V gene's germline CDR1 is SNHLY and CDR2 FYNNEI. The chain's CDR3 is CASSEYRLNTEAFF. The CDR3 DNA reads TGTGCCAGCAGTGAATACAGGTTGAACACTGAAGCTTTCTTT.

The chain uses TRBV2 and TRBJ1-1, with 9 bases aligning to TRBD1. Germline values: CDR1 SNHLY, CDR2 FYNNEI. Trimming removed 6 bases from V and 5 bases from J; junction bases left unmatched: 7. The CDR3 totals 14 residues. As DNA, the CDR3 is TGTGCCAGCAGCTCACAGGGGGCGAGGACTGAAGCTTTCTTT. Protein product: CASSSQGARTEAFF.

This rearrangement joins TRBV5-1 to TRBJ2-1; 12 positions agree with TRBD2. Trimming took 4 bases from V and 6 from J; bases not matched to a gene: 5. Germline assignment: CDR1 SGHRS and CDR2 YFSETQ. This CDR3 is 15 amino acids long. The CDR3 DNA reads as TGCGCCAGCAGCCTCCGACTAGCGGGAGCCAATGAGCAGTTCTTC. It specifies CASSLRLAGANEQFF.

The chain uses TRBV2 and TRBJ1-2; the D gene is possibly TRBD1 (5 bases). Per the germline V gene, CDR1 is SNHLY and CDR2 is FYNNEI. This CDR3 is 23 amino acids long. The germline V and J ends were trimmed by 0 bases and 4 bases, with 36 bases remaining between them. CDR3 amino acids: CASSEAGIRRGSTEERRVYGYTF. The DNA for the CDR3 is TGTGCCAGCAGTGAAGCGGGGATCAGGCGGGGGTCGACGGAGGAGAGGAGGGTCTATGGCTACACCTTC.

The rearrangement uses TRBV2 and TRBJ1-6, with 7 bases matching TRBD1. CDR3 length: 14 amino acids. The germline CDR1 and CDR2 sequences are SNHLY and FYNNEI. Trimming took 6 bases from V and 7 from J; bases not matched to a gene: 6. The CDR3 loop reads CASSAQGDNSPLHF. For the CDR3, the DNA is TGTGCCAGCAGCGCCCAGGGGGACAATTCACCCCTCCACTTT.

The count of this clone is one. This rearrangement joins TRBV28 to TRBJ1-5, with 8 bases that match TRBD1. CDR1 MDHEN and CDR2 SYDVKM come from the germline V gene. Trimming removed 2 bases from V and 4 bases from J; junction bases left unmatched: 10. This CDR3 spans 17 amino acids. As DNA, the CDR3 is TGTGCCAGCAGTTTACCAGCCTCCGGGACAGGAAATCAGCCCCAGCATTTT. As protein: CASSLPASGTGNQPQHF.

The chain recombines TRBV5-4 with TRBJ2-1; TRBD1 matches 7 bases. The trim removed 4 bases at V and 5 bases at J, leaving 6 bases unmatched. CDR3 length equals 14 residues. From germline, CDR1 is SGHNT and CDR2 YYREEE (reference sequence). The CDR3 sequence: CASSEQGLNNEQFF. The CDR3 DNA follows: TGTGCCAGCAGCGAACAGGGGCTTAACAATGAGCAGTTCTTC. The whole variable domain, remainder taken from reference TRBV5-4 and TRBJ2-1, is ETGVTQSPTHLIKTRGQQVTLRCSSQSGHNTVSWYQQALGQGPQFIFQYYREEENGRGNFPPRFSGLQFPNYSSELNVNALELDDSALYLCASSEQGLNNEQFFGPGTRLTVL.

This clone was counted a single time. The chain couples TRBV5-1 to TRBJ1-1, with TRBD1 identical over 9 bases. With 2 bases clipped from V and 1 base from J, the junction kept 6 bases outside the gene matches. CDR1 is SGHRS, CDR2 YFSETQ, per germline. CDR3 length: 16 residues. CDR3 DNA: TGCGCCAGCAGCTTTACAGGGGGCGCAGGGAACACTGAAGCTTTCTTT. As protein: CASSFTGGAGNTEAFF. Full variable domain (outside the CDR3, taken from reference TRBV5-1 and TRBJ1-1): KAGVTQTPRYLIKTRGQQVTLSCSPISGHRSVSWYQQTPGQGLQFLFEYFSETQRNKGNFPGRFSGRQFSNSRSEMNVSTLELGDSALYLCASSFTGGAGNTEAFFGQGTRLTVV.

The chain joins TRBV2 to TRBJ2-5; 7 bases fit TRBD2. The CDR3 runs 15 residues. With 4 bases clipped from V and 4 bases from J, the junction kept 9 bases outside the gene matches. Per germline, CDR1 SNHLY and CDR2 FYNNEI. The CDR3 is CASSVRRESRETQYF. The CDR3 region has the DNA TGTGCCAGCAGTGTTCGGCGGGAGAGCAGAGAGACCCAGTACTTC.

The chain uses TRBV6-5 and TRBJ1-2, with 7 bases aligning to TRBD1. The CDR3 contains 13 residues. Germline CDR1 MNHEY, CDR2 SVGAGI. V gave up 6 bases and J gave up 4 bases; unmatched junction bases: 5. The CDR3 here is CASRETGRYGYTF. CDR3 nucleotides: TGTGCCAGCAGAGAGACAGGGCGCTATGGCTACACCTTC.

CDR3 sequence: CAARGRRLNTEAFF. The CDR3 region has the DNA TGTGCCGCGAGGGGGCGCAGGCTAAACACTGAAGCTTTCTTT. The chain links TRBV2 to TRBJ1-1; TRBD1 agrees at 7 bases. With 11 bases clipped from V and 2 bases from J, the junction kept 11 bases outside the gene matches. The CDR3 sequence is 14 residues long. The germline gives CDR1 SNHLY, CDR2 FYNNEI.

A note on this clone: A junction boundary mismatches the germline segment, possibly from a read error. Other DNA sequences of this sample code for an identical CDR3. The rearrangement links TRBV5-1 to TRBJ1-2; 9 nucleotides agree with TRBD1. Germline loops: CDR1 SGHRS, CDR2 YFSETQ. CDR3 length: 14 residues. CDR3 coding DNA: TGTGCCAGCAGCCCCGGGACAGGGTTCTATGGCTACACCTTC. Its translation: CASSPGTGFYGYTF.

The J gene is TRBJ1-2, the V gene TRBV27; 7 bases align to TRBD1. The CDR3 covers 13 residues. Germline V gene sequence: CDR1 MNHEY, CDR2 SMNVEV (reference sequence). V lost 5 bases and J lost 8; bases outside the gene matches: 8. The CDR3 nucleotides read TGTGCCAGCAGTCCACAGGGGCGACGGGGCTACACCTTC. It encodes CASSPQGRRGYTF.

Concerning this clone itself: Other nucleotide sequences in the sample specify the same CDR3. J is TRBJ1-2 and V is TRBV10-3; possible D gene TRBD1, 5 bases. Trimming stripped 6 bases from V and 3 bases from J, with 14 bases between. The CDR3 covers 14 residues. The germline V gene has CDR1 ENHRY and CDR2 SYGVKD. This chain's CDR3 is CAISLGQGDYGYTF. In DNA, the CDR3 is TGTGCCATCAGCCTGGGCCAGGGCGACTATGGCTACACCTTC.

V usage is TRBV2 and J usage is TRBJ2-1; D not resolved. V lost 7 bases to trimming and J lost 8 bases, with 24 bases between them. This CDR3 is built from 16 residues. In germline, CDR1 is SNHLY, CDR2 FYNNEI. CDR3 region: CASNPLLGPRGDEQFF. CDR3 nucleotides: TGTGCCAGCAACCCCCTGCTGGGTCCCCGAGGCGATGAGCAGTTCTTC.

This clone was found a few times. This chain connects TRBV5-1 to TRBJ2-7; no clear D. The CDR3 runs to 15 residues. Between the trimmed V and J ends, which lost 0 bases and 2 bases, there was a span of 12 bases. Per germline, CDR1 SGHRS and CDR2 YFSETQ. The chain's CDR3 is CASSLDLTNTYEQYF. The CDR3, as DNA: TGCGCCAGCAGCTTGGATCTGACAAATACCTACGAGCAGTACTTC.

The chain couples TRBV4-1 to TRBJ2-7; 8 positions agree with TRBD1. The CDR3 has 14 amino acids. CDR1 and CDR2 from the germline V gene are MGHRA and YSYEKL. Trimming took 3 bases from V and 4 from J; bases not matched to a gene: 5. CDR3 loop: CASSQGTGEYEQYF. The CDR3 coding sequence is TGCGCCAGCAGCCAGGGGACAGGAGAGTACGAGCAGTACTTC.